This T cell receptor (beta chain) comes out of a study of blood T cells in healthy people across ages. On the study more broadly: T cells yielded about one barcoded beta molecule per two cells through template switching.

Caucasian, healthy and from Russia, the donors were aged between 6 and 90. The sample, 7.5 to 10 milliliters of peripheral blood, was drawn from each donor. The CDR3 has 12 amino acids. CDR1 is MDHEN, CDR2 SYDVKM, per germline. V dropped 1 base and J dropped 15; count of bases not matched to a gene: 6. PCR was performed a second time for about 6 to 12 cycles using a sample-barcoded 5' primer and a J-beta primer mix. TCRdb ran MiXCR on the 5' RACE reads and lists one entry per CDR3 protein. This table holds 1.5 million to 2 million distinct CDR3 sequences, about 49% found once. With respect to this clonotype: Its antigen is not identified.

Study conclusions and caveats: There were more naive CD4+ cells and higher diversity in long-lived donors than in aged donors.

This receptor was obtained from a woman in her 40s in good health. The sequencing sample was made of blood. The gene calls are TRBV28 and TRBJ2-4; 7 nucleotides agree with TRBD2. Here the CDR3 DNA reads TGTGCCAGCAGTTTATCGGGGGGAAATGGGTACTTC. Translation gives CASSLSGGNGYF. The full variable domain, with the rest looked up from reference TRBV28 and TRBJ2-4, is DVKVTQSSRYLVKRTGEKVFLECVQDMDHENMFWYRQDPGLGLRLIYFSYDVKMKEKGDIPEGYSVSREKKERFSLILESASTNQTSMYLCASSLSGGNGYFGAGTRLSVL.